Included here is one T cell receptor (beta chain) sequence, with context. What it binds is unknown. These data originate in a study of OX40 agonist ivuxolimab in advanced cancers. For the study at large: Patients took ivuxolimab, an agonistic anti-OX40 (CD134) antibody.

Points from the study as a whole: In general, CD8+ T cells held more expanded clones than CD4+ did, on average.

The assay was immunoSEQ multiplex PCR, and TCRdb's table has in-frame clones only and misses some. This sample has approximately 66,000 clones; around 87% occur once, and the top ten carry roughly 1.2%. Blood sampling took place at baseline, cycle 4 day 1, and cycle 7 day 1. CDR3 size: 14 residues. CDR1 and CDR2 from the germline V gene are SEHNR and FQNEAQ (reference sequence). The germline V and J ends were trimmed by 2 bases and 3 bases, with 9 bases remaining between them. Sequenced material: CD4+ or CD8+ T cells sorted from blood, taken in a trial of the OX40 agonist ivuxolimab. The TCR comes from an adult with an advanced solid tumor such as melanoma, head and neck, liver or kidney cancer. The chain is built from TRBV7-9 and TRBJ2-3, with D maybe TRBD2 (6 bases). CDR3 amino acids: CASSLTGVTDTQYF. The CDR3 DNA reads TGTGCCAGCAGCTTAACGGGGGTTACAGATACGCAGTATTTT.